This T cell receptor beta chain emerged from a study of post-analysis software for immune sequencing data. TCR beta cDNA libraries had unique molecular identifiers. TCRdb analysed the PCR reads with MiXCR anew, one entry per CDR3 protein. The table includes approximately 630,000 distinct CDR3 sequences, over 45% detected once. The receptor comes from a girl aged 2 to 9 with multiple sclerosis. Source material: blood.

DNA for the CDR3: TGTGCCAGCAGCCGGAATTATCAGCCCCAGCATTTT. Amino acids: CASSRNYQPQHF. The chain carries TRBV7-2 and TRBJ1-5; D remains unclear. Germline assignment: CDR1 SGHTA and CDR2 FQGNSA. V lost 5 bases to trimming and J lost 5 bases, with 7 bases between them. CDR3 length: 12 residues.